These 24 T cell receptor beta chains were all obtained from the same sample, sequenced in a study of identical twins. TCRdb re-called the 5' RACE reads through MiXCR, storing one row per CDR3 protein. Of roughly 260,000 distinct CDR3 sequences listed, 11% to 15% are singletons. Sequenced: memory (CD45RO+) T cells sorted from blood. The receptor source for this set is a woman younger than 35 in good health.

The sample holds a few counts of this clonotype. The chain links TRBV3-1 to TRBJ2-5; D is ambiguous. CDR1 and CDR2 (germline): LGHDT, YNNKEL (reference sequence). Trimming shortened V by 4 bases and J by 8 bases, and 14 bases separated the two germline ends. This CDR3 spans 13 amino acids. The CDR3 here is CASSRLTERTQYF. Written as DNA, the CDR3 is TGTGCCAGCAGCCGCTTGACCGAGAGAACCCAGTACTTC.

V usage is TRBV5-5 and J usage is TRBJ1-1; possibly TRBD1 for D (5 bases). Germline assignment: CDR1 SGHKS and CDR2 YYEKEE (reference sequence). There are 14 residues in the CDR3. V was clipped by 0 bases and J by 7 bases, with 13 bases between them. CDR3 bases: TGTGCCAGCAGCTTGGTGCAGGGACCCTATGAAGCTTTCTTT. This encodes CASSLVQGPYEAFF.

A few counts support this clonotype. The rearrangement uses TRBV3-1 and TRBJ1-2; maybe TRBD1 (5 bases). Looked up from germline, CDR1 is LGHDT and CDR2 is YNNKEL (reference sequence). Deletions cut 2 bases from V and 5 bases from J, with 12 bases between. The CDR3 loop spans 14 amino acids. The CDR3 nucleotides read TGTGCCAGCAGCCAAATGCGGGGGGGATATGGCTACACCTTC. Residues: CASSQMRGGYGYTF.

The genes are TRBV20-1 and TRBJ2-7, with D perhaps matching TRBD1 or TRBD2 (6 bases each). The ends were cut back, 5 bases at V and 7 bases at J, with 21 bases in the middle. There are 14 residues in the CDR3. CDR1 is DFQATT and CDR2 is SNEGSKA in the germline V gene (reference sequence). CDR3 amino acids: CSARHVRGADEQYF. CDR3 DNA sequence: TGCAGTGCTCGCCACGTTAGGGGGGCGGATGAGCAGTACTTC.

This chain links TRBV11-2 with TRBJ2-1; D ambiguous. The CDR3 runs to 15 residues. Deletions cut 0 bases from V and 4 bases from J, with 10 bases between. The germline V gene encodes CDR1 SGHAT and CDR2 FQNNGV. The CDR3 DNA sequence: TGTGCCAGCAGCTTAGATTTTAACGGGTACAATGAGCAGTTCTTC. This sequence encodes CASSLDFNGYNEQFF. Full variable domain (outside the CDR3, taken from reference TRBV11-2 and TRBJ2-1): EAGVAQSPRYKIIEKRQSVAFWCNPISGHATLYWYQQILGQGPKLLIQFQNNGVVDDSQLPKDRFSAERLKGVDSTLKIQPAKLEDSAVYLCASSLDFNGYNEQFFGPGTRLTVL.

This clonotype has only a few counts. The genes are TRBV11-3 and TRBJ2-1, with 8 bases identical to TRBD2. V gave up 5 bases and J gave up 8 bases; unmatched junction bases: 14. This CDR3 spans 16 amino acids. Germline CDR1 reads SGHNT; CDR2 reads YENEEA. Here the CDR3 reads CASSRSAGGLGHEQFF. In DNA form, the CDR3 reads TGTGCCAGCAGCCGTTCCGCGGGGGGCCTAGGTCATGAGCAGTTCTTC.

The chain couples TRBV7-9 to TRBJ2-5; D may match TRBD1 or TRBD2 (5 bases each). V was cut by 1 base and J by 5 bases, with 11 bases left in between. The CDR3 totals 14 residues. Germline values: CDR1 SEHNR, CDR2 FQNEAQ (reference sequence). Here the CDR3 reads CASSLDMGVETQYF. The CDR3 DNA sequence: TGTGCCAGCAGCTTAGATATGGGGGTGGAGACCCAGTACTTC.

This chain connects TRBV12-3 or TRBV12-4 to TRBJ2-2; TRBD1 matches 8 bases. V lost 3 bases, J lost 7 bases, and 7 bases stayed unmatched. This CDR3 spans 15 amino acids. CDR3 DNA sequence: TGTGCCAGCAGTTTGCGAGGACAGGGCGGCGGGGAGCTGTTTTTT. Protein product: CASSLRGQGGGELFF.

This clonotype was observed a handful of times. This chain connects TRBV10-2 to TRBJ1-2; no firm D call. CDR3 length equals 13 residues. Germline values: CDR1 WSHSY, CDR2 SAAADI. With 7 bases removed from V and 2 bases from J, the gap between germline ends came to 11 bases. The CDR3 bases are TGCGCCAGCAAAGAGGCACTGAACTATGGCTACACCTTC. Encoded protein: CASKEALNYGYTF.

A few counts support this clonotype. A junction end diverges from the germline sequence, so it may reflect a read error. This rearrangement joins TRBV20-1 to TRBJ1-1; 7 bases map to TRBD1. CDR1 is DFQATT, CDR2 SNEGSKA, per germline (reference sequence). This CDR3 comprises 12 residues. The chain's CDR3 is CSARGGQPEAFF. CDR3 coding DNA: TGCAGTGCCAGAGGGGGACAGCCTGAAGCTTTCTTT.

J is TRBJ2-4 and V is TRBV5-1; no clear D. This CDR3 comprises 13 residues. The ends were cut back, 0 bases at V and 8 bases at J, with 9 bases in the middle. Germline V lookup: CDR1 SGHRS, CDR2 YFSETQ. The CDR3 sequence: CASSLEVSYIQYF. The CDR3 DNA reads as TGCGCCAGCAGCTTGGAAGTTTCGTACATTCAGTACTTC.

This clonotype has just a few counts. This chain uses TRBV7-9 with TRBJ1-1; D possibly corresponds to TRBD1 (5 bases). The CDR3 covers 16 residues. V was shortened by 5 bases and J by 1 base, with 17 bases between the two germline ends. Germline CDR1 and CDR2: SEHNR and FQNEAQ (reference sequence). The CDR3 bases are TGTGCCAGCAGCCGACGAGCGGGACGGGAGAACACTGAAGCTTTCTTT. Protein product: CASSRRAGRENTEAFF.

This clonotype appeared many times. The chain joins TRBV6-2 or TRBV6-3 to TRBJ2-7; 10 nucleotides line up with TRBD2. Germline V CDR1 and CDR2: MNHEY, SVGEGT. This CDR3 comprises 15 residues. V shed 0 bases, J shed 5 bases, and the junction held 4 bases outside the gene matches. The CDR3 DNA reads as TGTGCCAGCAGTTACTCGGCTAGCGGGAGCGACGAGCAGTACTTC. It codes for CASSYSASGSDEQYF.

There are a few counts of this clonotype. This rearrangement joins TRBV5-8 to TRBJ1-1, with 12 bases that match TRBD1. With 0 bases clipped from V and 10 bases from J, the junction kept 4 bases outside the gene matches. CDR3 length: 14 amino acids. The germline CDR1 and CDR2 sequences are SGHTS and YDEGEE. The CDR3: CASSLGGQGARAFF. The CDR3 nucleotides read TGTGCCAGCAGCTTGGGGGGACAGGGGGCAAGAGCTTTCTTT.

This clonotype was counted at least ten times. CDR3 DNA: TGTGCCAGCAGCACATTAGCGGGAAGTTTTTACGAGCAGTACTTC. Its translation: CASSTLAGSFYEQYF. The chain carries TRBV12-3 or TRBV12-4 and TRBJ2-7; 8 bases are shared with TRBD2. CDR3 length equals 15 residues. The V gene end was trimmed by 6 bases and the J gene end by 4 bases; junction bases not matched to a gene: 11.

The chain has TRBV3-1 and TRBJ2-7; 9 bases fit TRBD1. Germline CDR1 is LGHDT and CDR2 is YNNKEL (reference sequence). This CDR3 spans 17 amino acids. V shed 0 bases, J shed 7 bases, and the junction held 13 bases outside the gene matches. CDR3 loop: CASSQEVEQGARGEQYF. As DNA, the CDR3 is TGTGCCAGCAGCCAAGAAGTAGAACAGGGGGCGCGCGGGGAGCAGTACTTC.

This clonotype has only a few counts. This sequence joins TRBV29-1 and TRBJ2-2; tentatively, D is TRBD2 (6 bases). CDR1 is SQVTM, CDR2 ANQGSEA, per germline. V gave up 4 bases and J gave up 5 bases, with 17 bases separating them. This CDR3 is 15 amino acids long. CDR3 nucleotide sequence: TGCAGCGTTGGCCATGGCGGGGTGAGGACCGGGGAGCTGTTTTTT. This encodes CSVGHGGVRTGELFF.

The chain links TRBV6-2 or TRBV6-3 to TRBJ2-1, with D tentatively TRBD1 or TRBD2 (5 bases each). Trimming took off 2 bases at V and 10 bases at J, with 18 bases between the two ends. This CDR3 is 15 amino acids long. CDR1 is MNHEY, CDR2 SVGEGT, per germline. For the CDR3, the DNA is TGTGCCAGCAGTTACGGGGAGCGGATCTACAGGGAGCAGTTCTTC. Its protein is CASSYGERIYREQFF.

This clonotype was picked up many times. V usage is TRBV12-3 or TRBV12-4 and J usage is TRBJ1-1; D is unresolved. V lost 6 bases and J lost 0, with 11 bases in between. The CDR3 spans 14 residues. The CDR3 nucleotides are TGTGCCAGCAGGGTCCGTGGCGTGAACACTGAAGCTTTCTTT. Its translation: CASRVRGVNTEAFF.

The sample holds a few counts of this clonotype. The CDR3 nucleotides read TGTGCCAGCAGCACCGGGCCGCACACTGAAGCTTTCTTT. As protein: CASSTGPHTEAFF. This chain links TRBV7-3 with TRBJ1-1; D call uncertain. V was pared by 5 bases and J by 3 bases, with 10 bases between. The germline V gene has CDR1 SGHTA and CDR2 FQGTGA. CDR3 size: 13 residues.

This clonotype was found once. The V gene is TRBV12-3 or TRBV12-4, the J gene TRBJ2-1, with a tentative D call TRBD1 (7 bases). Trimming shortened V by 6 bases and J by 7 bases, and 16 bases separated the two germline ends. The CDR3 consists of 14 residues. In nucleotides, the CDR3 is TGTGCCAGCAGCCTCCTTTCAGGGGGGAATGAGCAGTTCTTC. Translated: CASSLLSGGNEQFF.

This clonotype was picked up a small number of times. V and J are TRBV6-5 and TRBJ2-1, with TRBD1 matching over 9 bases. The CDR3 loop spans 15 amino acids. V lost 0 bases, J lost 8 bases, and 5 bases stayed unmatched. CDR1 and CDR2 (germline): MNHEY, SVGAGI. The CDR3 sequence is CASSYSGQGGHEQFF. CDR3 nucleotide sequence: TGTGCCAGCAGTTACTCGGGACAGGGAGGTCATGAGCAGTTCTTC.

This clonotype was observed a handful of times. CDR3 residues: CASSLGQGHSGANVLTF. The CDR3, as DNA: TGTGCCAGCAGCCTGGGACAGGGTCACTCTGGGGCCAACGTCCTGACTTTC. This chain uses TRBV3-1 with TRBJ2-6, with TRBD1 matching over 9 bases. The CDR3 is 17 residues long. Looked up from germline, CDR1 is LGHDT and CDR2 is YNNKEL (reference sequence). V was clipped by 4 bases and J by 0 bases; unmatched bases: 4.

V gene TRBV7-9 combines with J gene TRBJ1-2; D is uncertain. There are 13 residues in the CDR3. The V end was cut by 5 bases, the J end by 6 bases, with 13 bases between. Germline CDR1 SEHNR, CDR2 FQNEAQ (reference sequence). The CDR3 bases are TGTGCCAGCAGCCCCGGGCGTGGGGATGGCTACACCTTC. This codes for CASSPGRGDGYTF.